This T cell receptor (beta chain) was captured in a study of blood T cell repertoires in COVID-19. Study at large: Sources were T cells, B-cell-depleted T cells, or PBMCs; the material itself was cDNA or gDNA.

The V gene's germline CDR1 is MDHEN and CDR2 SYDVKM. Germline trimming cut 6 bases from V and 4 bases from J; bases unmatched to any gene: 15. This CDR3 is built from 17 residues. Assay used: immunoSEQ multiplex PCR; TCRdb lists only in-frame clones, some missing. The table records 250,000 to 300,000 clones, 85% of them present only once. The source of this sequence is a man aged 50 or older with active or convalescent COVID-19. Sequenced input: peripheral blood. This chain connects TRBV28 to TRBJ1-2; 9 bases fit TRBD1. This CDR3 reads CASSESGTGPLGYGYTF. The CDR3 DNA reads TGTGCCAGCAGCGAAAGCGGGACAGGGCCCTTAGGCTATGGCTACACCTTC.